The 4 T cell receptor beta chains in this list originate from one sample, sequenced in a study of control samples from healthy donors and cancer patients. TCRdb keeps only in-frame clones here, not all; method: immunoSEQ multiplex PCR. The repertoire holds about 170,000 clones, 70% to 90% seen once, with approximately 12% in the top ten. Sequencing was performed on blood. The receptors stem from a man aged 30-40 years in good health.

V is TRBV4-1 and J is TRBJ2-1, with D possibly being TRBD1 (6 bases). V was cut by 3 bases and J by 0 bases, with 12 bases left in between. The germline V gene has CDR1 MGHRA and CDR2 YSYEKL. The CDR3 covers 16 residues. CDR3 sequence reads: CASSQPTGSSYNEQFF. DNA for the CDR3: TGCGCCAGCAGCCAGCCCACAGGGTCCTCCTACAATGAGCAGTTCTTC.

This clone appeared a few times. The chain combines TRBV2 with TRBJ1-1; TRBD1 might be the D (5 bases). The germline CDR1 and CDR2 sequences are SNHLY and FYNNEI. The CDR3 is 14 amino acids. Trimming pared 2 bases from V and 8 bases from J, leaving 15 bases between. The CDR3 DNA sequence: TGTGCCAGCAGTGAATGGGGCGGCGCGAAAGAAGCTTTCTTT. It translates to CASSEWGGAKEAFF.

This clone was recorded only once. This chain connects TRBV18 to TRBJ1-6; D is possibly TRBD1 (5 bases). The CDR3 contains 15 residues. V lost 4 bases and J lost 8, with 15 bases in between. Germline V lookup: CDR1 KGHSH, CDR2 LQKENI. CDR3 coding DNA: TGTGCCAGCTCACGTCAGGGATCGTTTGATTCACCCCTCCACTTT. Encoded protein: CASSRQGSFDSPLHF.

The V gene is TRBV7-9, the J gene TRBJ1-4; D is perhaps TRBD1 (5 bases). This CDR3 comprises 14 residues. V gave up 1 base and J gave up 5 bases, with 8 bases separating them. The germline V gene has CDR1 SEHNR and CDR2 FQNEAQ (reference sequence). The CDR3 loop is CASSLEGLNEKLFF. The CDR3 region has the DNA TGTGCCAGCAGCTTAGAGGGGCTCAATGAAAAACTGTTTTTT.